This T cell receptor beta chain originates from a study of blood T cell repertoires in COVID-19. Turning to the study itself: There were acute and convalescent COVID-19 samples, and they came from the United States, Italy and Spain. The cDNA or gDNA used as material had been derived from T cells, B-cell-depleted T cells, or PBMCs.

Patients in Seattle were enrolled during active infection, then followed longitudinally. Germline CDR1 MNHEY, CDR2 SMNVEV (reference sequence). This CDR3 has 16 residues. The V gene end was trimmed by 0 bases and the J gene end by 4 bases; junction bases not matched to a gene: 2. Profiling relied on immunoSEQ multiplex PCR, and the TCRdb table lists in-frame clones only, not all of them. The data hold 60,000 to 85,000 clones, with nearly 90% observed a single time. With respect to this clone: This same CDR3 is encoded by further DNA sequences in the sample.

This chain connects TRBV27 to TRBJ1-6; TRBD1 aligns across 8 bases. The TCR sequence derives from a woman aged 45 to 65 with COVID-19, enrolled during active disease. The sequenced material came from peripheral blood. The CDR3 is CASSLSRQGYNSPLHF. The CDR3 coding sequence is TGTGCCAGCAGTTTATCGAGACAGGGGTATAATTCACCCCTCCACTTT.